The next 2 T cell receptor beta chains were all read from a single sample in a study of blood T cell repertoires in COVID-19. Profiling relied on immunoSEQ multiplex PCR, and the TCRdb table lists in-frame clones only, not all of them. The table records about 300,000 clones, 83% of them present only once. The specimen was peripheral blood. The receptors come from a woman aged 45-65 years with acute or convalescent COVID-19.

This clone has a single count. The rearrangement joins TRBV6-1 to TRBJ1-2, with 9 bases that match TRBD1. The CDR3 consists of 18 residues. V lost 4 bases, J lost 3 bases, and 15 bases stayed unmatched. Germline V gives CDR1 MNHNS, CDR2 SASEGT. CDR3 residues: CASSVPQGARGEDYGYTF. In DNA form, the CDR3 reads TGTGCCAGCAGTGTTCCACAGGGGGCAAGGGGCGAGGACTATGGCTACACCTTC.

V and J are TRBV2 and TRBJ2-7; possibly TRBD2 for D (6 bases). CDR3 length equals 13 residues. From germline, CDR1 is SNHLY and CDR2 FYNNEI. Trimming left V 7 bases short and J 6 bases short, with 16 bases between. CDR3 residues: CASNREVGAEQYF. The DNA for the CDR3 is TGTGCCAGCAATAGGGAGGTTGGGGCCGAGCAGTACTTC.